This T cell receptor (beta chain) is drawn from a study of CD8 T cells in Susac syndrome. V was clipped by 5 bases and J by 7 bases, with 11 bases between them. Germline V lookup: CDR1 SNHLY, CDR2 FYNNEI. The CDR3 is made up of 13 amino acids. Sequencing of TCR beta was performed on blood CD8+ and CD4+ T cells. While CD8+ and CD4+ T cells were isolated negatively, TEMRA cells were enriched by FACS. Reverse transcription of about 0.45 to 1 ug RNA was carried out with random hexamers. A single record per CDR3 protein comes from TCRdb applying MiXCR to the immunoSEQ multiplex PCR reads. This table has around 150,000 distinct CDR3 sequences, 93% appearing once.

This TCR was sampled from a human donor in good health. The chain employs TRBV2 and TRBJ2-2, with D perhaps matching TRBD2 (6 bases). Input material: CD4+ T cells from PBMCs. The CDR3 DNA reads TGTGCCAGCAGTCGCGGAGGGGTCGGGGAGCTGTTTTTT. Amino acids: CASSRGGVGELFF.